Listed below are T cell receptor beta chains from one sample, sequenced in a study of T cell repertoires in ileal Crohn's disease. Profiling relied on immunoSEQ multiplex PCR, and the TCRdb table lists in-frame clones only, not all of them. The sample comprises over 11,000 clones, 70% to 85% of which are singletons, and about 5.5% rests with the top ten. Material for sequencing was ileal tissue. These TCRs come from an adult with Crohn's disease. Both conserved end residues are part of each CDR3. A D gene is named only where the DNA matches it firmly. Size values are once, few and many counts, or a class for expanded clones, and some rows have none.

clone_size	v_call	j_call	d_call	cdr3_aa	cdr3_nt
-	TRBV9	TRBJ2-2	TRBD2	CASSVWGGFDGELFF	TGTGCCAGCAGCGTTTGGGGGGGGTTCGACGGGGAGCTGTTTTTT
few	TRBV25-1	TRBJ2-4	TRBD1	CASSTQGNIQYF	TGTGCCAGCAGTACACAGGGGAACATTCAGTACTTC
-	TRBV5-1	TRBJ1-2	-	CASSRAGLNYGYTF	TGCGCCAGCAGCCGAGCGGGGCTAAACTATGGCTACACCTTC
-	TRBV5-1	TRBJ2-7	-	CASSLLVGEQYF	TGCGCCAGCAGCCTTCTAGTGGGCGAGCAGTACTTC
-	TRBV10-2	TRBJ1-4	TRBD1	CASSDPGQGSEKLFF	TGCGCCAGCAGTGATCCGGGACAGGGGAGTGAAAAACTGTTTTTT
-	TRBV15	TRBJ1-5	-	CATSSSGAGLGGPQHF	TGTGCCACCAGCTCTTCTGGGGCAGGCCTCGGGGGGCCCCAGCATTTT
-	TRBV6-1	TRBJ2-4	-	CATAGLAKNIQYF	TGTGCCACAGCCGGACTAGCCAAAAACATTCAGTACTTC
-	TRBV7-2	TRBJ1-6	-	CASSLSGGNSPLHF	TGTGCCAGCAGCTTATCTGGGGGGAATTCACCCCTCCACTTT
-	TRBV5-1	TRBJ2-1	TRBD1	CASSLVDRGIGEQFF	TGCGCCAGCAGCTTGGTGGACAGGGGAATCGGTGAGCAGTTCTTC
-	TRBV10-2	TRBJ1-5	-	CASSEAIYQPQHF	TGCGCCAGCAGTGAGGCGATATATCAGCCCCAGCATTTT
-	TRBV29-1	TRBJ1-1	TRBD1	CSGWGRGATEAFF	TGCAGCGGGTGGGGCAGGGGGGCCACTGAAGCTTTCTTT
-	TRBV18	TRBJ2-4	-	CASSRIRQRAKNIQYF	TGTGCCAGCTCACGGATTCGACAGAGAGCCAAAAACATTCAGTACTTC
few	TRBV5-6	TRBJ2-2	TRBD1	CASSPDRGRYTGELFF	TGTGCCAGCAGCCCTGACAGGGGGCGGTACACCGGGGAGCTGTTTTTT
-	TRBV7-3	TRBJ2-1	TRBD1	CASSPGSRHRGNEQFF	TGTGCCAGCAGCCCAGGCAGTAGGCACAGGGGGAATGAGCAGTTCTTC
-	TRBV2	TRBJ1-4	TRBD1	CASSDPGPQGTNEKLFF	TGTGCCAGCAGTGATCCCGGACCACAGGGGACTAATGAAAAACTGTTTTTT
-	TRBV27	TRBJ1-2	TRBD1	CASSPDRAFYGYTF	TGTGCCAGCAGCCCGGACAGGGCTTTCTATGGCTACACCTTC
-	TRBV7-3	TRBJ2-7	-	CASSRGRGYEQYF	TGTGCCAGCAGCCGTGGGCGGGGCTACGAGCAGTACTTC
-	TRBV19	TRBJ1-5	-	CASSIPGNSWKPQHF	TGTGCCAGTAGTATCCCCGGCAACAGTTGGAAGCCCCAGCATTTT
-	TRBV5-1	TRBJ2-2	TRBD1	CASSLMDGTANTGELFF	TGCGCCAGCAGCTTAATGGATGGGACAGCGAACACCGGGGAGCTGTTTTTT
once	TRBV9	TRBJ2-7	-	CASSVMSSYEQYF	TGTGCCAGCAGCGTAATGAGCTCCTACGAGCAGTACTTC
-	TRBV11-3	TRBJ2-5	TRBD2	CASSAGGETQYF	TGTGCCAGCAGCGCGGGGGGGGAGACCCAGTACTTC
-	TRBV7-7	TRBJ2-1	TRBD2	CASSLLAGSYNEQFF	TGTGCTAGCAGCTTGCTAGCGGGGTCATACAATGAGCAGTTCTTC
-	TRBV19	TRBJ1-1	-	CASTPPGWNTEAFF	TGTGCCAGTACCCCACCCGGGTGGAACACTGAAGCTTTCTTT
once	TRBV27	TRBJ1-6	-	CASIWGGSSYNSPLHF	TGTGCCAGCATCTGGGGGGGCAGCTCCTATAATTCACCCCTCCACTTT